Below, 13 T cell receptor beta chains from the same sample are listed, as sequenced in a study of CD8 T cells in Susac syndrome. cDNA came from roughly 0.53 to 1 ug RNA primed by random hexamers. One entry per CDR3 protein results from TCRdb running MiXCR on the immunoSEQ multiplex PCR reads. The sample carries about 430,000 distinct CDR3 sequences, more than 80% recorded once. Sequenced: CD8+ T cells from PBMCs. These receptors came from a human donor with multiple sclerosis.

The V gene is TRBV19, the J gene TRBJ1-1; D is perhaps TRBD1 (5 bases). Trimming left V 7 bases short and J 4 bases short, with 19 bases between. This CDR3 has 15 residues. The V gene's germline CDR1 is LNHDA and CDR2 SQIVND (reference sequence). The CDR3 coding sequence is TGTGCCAGTACCCTCGACCAGGGTATAGGCACTGAAGCTTTCTTT. This translates into CASTLDQGIGTEAFF.

This clonotype came up once. V is TRBV19 and J is TRBJ1-2; 8 positions agree with TRBD1. The CDR3 length is 14 residues. Trimming removed 8 bases from V and 6 bases from J; junction bases left unmatched: 11. Germline loops: CDR1 LNHDA, CDR2 SQIVND (reference sequence). The CDR3, as DNA: TGTGCCAGTGGACGATCGACAGGGGTTGATGGCTACACCTTC. Protein: CASGRSTGVDGYTF.

This clonotype was counted once. The rearrangement uses TRBV27 and TRBJ2-1; 9 bases are shared with TRBD1. Germline loops: CDR1 MNHEY, CDR2 SMNVEV (reference sequence). The CDR3 has 18 residues. V lost 6 bases and J lost 1; bases outside the gene matches: 13. CDR3 protein: CASSPSRDRELSYNEQFF. DNA for the CDR3: TGTGCCAGCAGCCCGTCCCGGGACAGGGAATTATCCTACAATGAGCAGTTCTTC.

This rearrangement joins TRBV6-1 to TRBJ2-7, with 12 bases fitting TRBD1. V lost 5 bases, J lost 4 bases, and 9 bases stayed unmatched. The CDR3 consists of 16 residues. CDR1 and CDR2 (germline): MNHNS, SASEGT. CDR3 nucleotide sequence: TGTGCCAGCAGTCCCGGGACAGGGGGCGAGGAGTACGAGCAGTACTTC. Its translation is CASSPGTGGEEYEQYF.

CDR3 sequence (DNA): TGTGCCAGCGGCCGGGCTTACAATGAGCAGTTCTTC. As protein: CASGRAYNEQFF. The genes are TRBV6-2 or TRBV6-3 and TRBJ2-1, with D unresolved. This CDR3 comprises 12 residues. With 8 bases removed from V and 4 bases from J, the gap between germline ends came to 9 bases. CDR1 is MNHEY and CDR2 is SVGEGT in the germline V gene.

The chain joins TRBV4-1 to TRBJ2-5, with 7 positions matching TRBD1. Trimming removed 0 bases from V and 1 base from J; junction bases left unmatched: 2. Per germline, CDR1 MGHRA and CDR2 YSYEKL. This CDR3 contains 15 residues. In DNA form, the CDR3 reads TGCGCCAGCAGCCAAGACAGGACAGGCCAAGAGACCCAGTACTTC. It yields the protein CASSQDRTGQETQYF.

V gene TRBV30 combines with J gene TRBJ1-1; D gene unclear. The germline V and J ends were trimmed by 3 bases and 5 bases, with 10 bases remaining between them. The CDR3 contains 12 residues. Per germline, CDR1 GTSNPN and CDR2 SVGIG (reference sequence). CDR3 nucleotide sequence: TGTGCCTGGAGCCCCCAGACTACTGAAGCTTTCTTT. The encoded protein is CAWSPQTTEAFF.

The genes are TRBV20-1 and TRBJ2-1; no clear D gene. The CDR3 length is 11 residues. With 6 bases removed from V and 6 bases from J, the gap between germline ends came to 9 bases. Germline-derived CDR1 and CDR2 are DFQATT and SNEGSKA (reference sequence). CDR3 protein: CSAQSSNEQFF. The CDR3 nucleotides are TGCAGTGCCCAGAGCTCCAATGAGCAGTTCTTC.

The chain has TRBV3-1 and TRBJ2-3, with D possibly TRBD2 on 5 matching bases. V dropped 4 bases and J dropped 2 bases, with 22 bases sitting between them. Germline CDR1 LGHDT, CDR2 YNNKEL (reference sequence). CDR3 length: 18 amino acids. In nucleotides, the CDR3 is TGTGCCAGCAGCCCCGATGCTCGGACTCCTGCTAACACAGATACGCAGTATTTT. The encoded protein is CASSPDARTPANTDTQYF.

The genes are TRBV7-2 and TRBJ2-1, with 13 bases aligning to TRBD2. V was clipped by 6 bases and J by 8 bases; unmatched bases: 7. Germline V gene data show CDR1 as SGHTA and CDR2 as FQGNSA. The CDR3 loop spans 15 amino acids. The CDR3 nucleotides are TGTGCCAGCAGACCCGGGACTAGCGGGGTGGATGAGCAGTTCTTC. It encodes CASRPGTSGVDEQFF.

This clonotype was observed a few times. The chain recombines TRBV12-3 or TRBV12-4 with TRBJ2-7, with 8 bases fitting TRBD2. CDR3 length equals 13 residues. V lost 7 bases to trimming and J lost 5 bases; unmatched junction nucleotides: 7. CDR3 region: CASTPSGSDEQYF. CDR3 bases: TGTGCCAGCACCCCAAGCGGGAGCGACGAGCAGTACTTC.

The V call is TRBV4-1, the J call TRBJ2-1; D might be TRBD1 or TRBD2, each matching 5 bases. V lost 0 bases, J lost 6 bases, and 9 bases lay in between. Per germline, CDR1 MGHRA and CDR2 YSYEKL. This CDR3 is built from 14 residues. The CDR3 coding sequence is TGCGCCAGCAGCCAAGATCCAGGGACCAATGAGCAGTTCTTC. Translated, it gives CASSQDPGTNEQFF.

The gene calls are TRBV19 and TRBJ2-5, with D maybe TRBD2 (6 bases). Germline V gene sequence: CDR1 LNHDA, CDR2 SQIVND (reference sequence). The CDR3 totals 14 residues. V was trimmed by 6 bases and J by 2 bases, leaving 13 bases between them. The CDR3 bases are TGTGCCAGTAGCGAACCACGGGAGCAAGAGACCCAGTACTTC. It encodes CASSEPREQETQYF.